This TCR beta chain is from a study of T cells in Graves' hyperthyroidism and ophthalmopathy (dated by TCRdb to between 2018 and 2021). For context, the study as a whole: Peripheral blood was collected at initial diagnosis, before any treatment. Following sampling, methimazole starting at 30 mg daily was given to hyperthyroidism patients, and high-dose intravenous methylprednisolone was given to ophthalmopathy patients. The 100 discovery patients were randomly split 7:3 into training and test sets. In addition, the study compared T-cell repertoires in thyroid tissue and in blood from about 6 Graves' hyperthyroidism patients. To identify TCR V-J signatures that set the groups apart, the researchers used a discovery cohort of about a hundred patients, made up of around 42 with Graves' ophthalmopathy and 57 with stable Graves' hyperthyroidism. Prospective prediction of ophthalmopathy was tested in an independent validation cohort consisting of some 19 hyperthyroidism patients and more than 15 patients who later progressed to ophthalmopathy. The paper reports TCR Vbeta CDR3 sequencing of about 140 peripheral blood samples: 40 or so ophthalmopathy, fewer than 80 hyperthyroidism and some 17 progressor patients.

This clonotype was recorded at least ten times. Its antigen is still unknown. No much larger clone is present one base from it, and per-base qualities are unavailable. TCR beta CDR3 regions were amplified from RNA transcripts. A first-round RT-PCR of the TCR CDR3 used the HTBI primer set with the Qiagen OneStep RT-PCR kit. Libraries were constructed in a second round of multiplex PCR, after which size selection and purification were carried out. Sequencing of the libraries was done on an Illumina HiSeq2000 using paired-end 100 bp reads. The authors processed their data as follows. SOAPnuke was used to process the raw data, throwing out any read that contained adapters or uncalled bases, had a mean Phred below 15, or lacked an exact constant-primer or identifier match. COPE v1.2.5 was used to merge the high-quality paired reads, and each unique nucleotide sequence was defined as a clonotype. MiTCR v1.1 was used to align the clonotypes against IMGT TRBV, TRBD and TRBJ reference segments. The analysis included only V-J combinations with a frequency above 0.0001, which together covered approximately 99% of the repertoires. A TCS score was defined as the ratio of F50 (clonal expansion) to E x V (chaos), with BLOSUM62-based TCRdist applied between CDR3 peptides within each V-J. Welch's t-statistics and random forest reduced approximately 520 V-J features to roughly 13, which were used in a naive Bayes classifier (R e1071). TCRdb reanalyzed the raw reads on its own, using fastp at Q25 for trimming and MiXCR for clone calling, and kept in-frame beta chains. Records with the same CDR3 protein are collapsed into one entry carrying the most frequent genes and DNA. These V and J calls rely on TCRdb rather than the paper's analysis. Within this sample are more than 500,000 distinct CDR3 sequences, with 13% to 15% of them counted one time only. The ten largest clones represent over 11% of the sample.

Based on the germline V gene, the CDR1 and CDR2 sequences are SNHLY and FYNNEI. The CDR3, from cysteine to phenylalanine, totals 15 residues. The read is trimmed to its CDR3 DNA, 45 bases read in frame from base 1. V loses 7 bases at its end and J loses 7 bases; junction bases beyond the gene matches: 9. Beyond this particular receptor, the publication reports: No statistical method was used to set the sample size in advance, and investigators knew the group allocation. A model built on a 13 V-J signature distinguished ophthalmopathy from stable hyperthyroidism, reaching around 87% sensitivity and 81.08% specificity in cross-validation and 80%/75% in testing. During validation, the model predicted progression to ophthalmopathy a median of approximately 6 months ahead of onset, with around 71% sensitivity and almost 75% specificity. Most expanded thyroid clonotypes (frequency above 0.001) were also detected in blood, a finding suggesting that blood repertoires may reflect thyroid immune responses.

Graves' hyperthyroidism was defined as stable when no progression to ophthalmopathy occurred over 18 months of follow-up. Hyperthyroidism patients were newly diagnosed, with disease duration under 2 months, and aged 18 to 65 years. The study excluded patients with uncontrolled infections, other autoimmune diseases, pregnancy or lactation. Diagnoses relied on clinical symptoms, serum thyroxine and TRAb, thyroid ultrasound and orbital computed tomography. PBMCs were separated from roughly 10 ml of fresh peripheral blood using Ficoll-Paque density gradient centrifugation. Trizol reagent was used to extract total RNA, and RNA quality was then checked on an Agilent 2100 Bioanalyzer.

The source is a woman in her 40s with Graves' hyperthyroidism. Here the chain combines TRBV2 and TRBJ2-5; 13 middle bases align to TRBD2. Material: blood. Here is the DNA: TGTGCCAGCACGTGGACTAGCGGGAGTGAGGTGACCCAGTACTTC. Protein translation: CASTWTSGSEVTQYF.